The 19 T cell receptor beta chains given below trace back to one sample, sequenced in a study of cytomegalovirus exposure and HLA in healthy donors. Use of 60 Vbeta and 13 Jbeta primers characterized the PCR. The protocol was immunoSEQ multiplex PCR, while the TCRdb copy is restricted to in-frame clones and leaves out a portion. Of 80,000 to 100,000 clones detected, 70% to 75% appear once; the ten largest clones hold approximately 16%. The sequenced sample was PBMCs. These receptors originate from a woman aged 18-29 years in good health and CMV-seropositive.

The rearrangement uses TRBV9 and TRBJ1-1, with D possibly being TRBD1 (5 bases). Germline values: CDR1 SGDLS, CDR2 YYNGEE. The CDR3 is 14 residues long. The V gene lost 1 base and the J gene lost 4 bases, with 11 bases spanning the gap. This CDR3 is CASSVSQGPTEAFF. In DNA form, the CDR3 reads TGTGCCAGCAGCGTAAGTCAGGGCCCCACTGAAGCTTTCTTT.

This clone was recorded a few times. This chain connects TRBV7-6 to TRBJ2-5; 11 nucleotides align to TRBD2. V shed 1 base, J shed 2 bases, and the junction held 9 bases outside the gene matches. Germline V gene data show CDR1 as SGHVS and CDR2 as FNYEAQ. This CDR3 is 18 amino acids long. The CDR3 is CASSLVFLASGGQETQYF. The DNA of the CDR3 is TGTGCCAGCAGCTTAGTATTCTTGGCTAGCGGGGGGCAAGAGACCCAGTACTTC.

The chain couples TRBV19 to TRBJ2-3; TRBD2 is a possible D gene (5 bases). Trimming removed 5 bases from V and 1 base from J, with 13 bases in between. Germline CDR1 is LNHDA and CDR2 is SQIVND (reference sequence). The CDR3 is made up of 15 amino acids. CDR3 residues: CASSEPGSGTDTQYF. DNA for the CDR3: TGTGCCAGTAGTGAACCGGGGAGCGGCACAGATACGCAGTATTTT.

The V and J genes are TRBV6-1 and TRBJ2-2; maybe TRBD1 (6 bases). Germline CDR1 and CDR2: MNHNS and SASEGT. The CDR3 consists of 12 residues. The germline V and J ends were trimmed by 8 bases and 10 bases, with 14 bases remaining between them. CDR3 protein: CASRTTGLELFF. The DNA of the CDR3 is TGTGCCAGCCGAACTACAGGGTTGGAGCTGTTTTTT.

This sequence joins TRBV27 and TRBJ2-6; a possible D gene is TRBD2 (6 bases). Germline CDR1 is MNHEY and CDR2 is SMNVEV (reference sequence). This CDR3 comprises 18 residues. V shed 5 bases and J shed 0 bases, with 17 bases lying between them. The CDR3 nucleotides read TGTGCCAGCAGTATCTCCGGGACTCACTACTCTGGGGCCAACGTCCTGACTTTC. It codes for CASSISGTHYSGANVLTF.

This clone was counted only a few times. The CDR3: CASSIAVADYGYTF. In nucleotides, the CDR3 is TGTGCCAGTAGTATAGCGGTGGCGGACTATGGCTACACCTTC. The genes are TRBV19 and TRBJ1-2; D is unclear. Trimming cost V 1 base and J 3 bases, with 9 bases left between them. The CDR3 loop spans 14 amino acids. Germline V gene data show CDR1 as LNHDA and CDR2 as SQIVND (reference sequence).

This rearrangement joins TRBV6-4 to TRBJ2-3; 10 bases are shared with TRBD2. The germline CDR1 and CDR2 sequences are MRHNA and SNTAGT. This CDR3 region has 16 residues. The J segment lost 4 bases and the V segment lost 0 bases, leaving 4 bases of the junction unmatched. CDR3 region: CASSDSPTSGADTQYF. In DNA, the CDR3 is TGTGCCAGCAGTGACTCACCTACTAGCGGGGCAGATACGCAGTATTTT.

The genes are TRBV2 and TRBJ2-1; possibly TRBD1 for D (6 bases). The V end was cut by 0 bases, the J end by 12 bases, with 9 bases between. The CDR3 spans 12 residues. Germline lookup yields CDR1 SNHLY and CDR2 FYNNEI. CDR3 DNA sequence: TGTGCCAGCAGTGAAGCCCAGGGGTGGCAGTTCTTC. It yields the protein CASSEAQGWQFF.

The chain combines TRBV7-2 with TRBJ1-2; D is perhaps TRBD1 (6 bases). Germline lookup yields CDR1 SGHTA and CDR2 FQGNSA. This CDR3 has 14 residues. Between the trimmed V and J ends, which lost 5 bases and 5 bases, there was a span of 15 bases. The CDR3 coding sequence is TGTGCCAGCAGCCTACCAAATGGACAGTATGGCTACACCTTC. Its protein is CASSLPNGQYGYTF.

The chain links TRBV7-2 to TRBJ2-1; 8 positions match TRBD1. J lost 7 bases, V lost 3 bases, and 5 bases had no gene match. There are 14 residues in the CDR3. CDR1 SGHTA and CDR2 FQGNSA come from the germline V gene. The chain's CDR3 is CASSFRGPGNEQFF. The CDR3 bases are TGTGCCAGCAGCTTCAGGGGGCCGGGGAATGAGCAGTTCTTC.

The J gene is TRBJ2-2, the V gene TRBV19; no clear D. Germline lookup yields CDR1 LNHDA and CDR2 SQIVND (reference sequence). This CDR3 spans 15 amino acids. Trimming left V 6 bases short and J 2 bases short, with 13 bases between. The chain's CDR3 is CASRGGQINTGELFF. The CDR3 DNA is TGTGCCAGTAGGGGTGGGCAGATCAACACCGGGGAGCTGTTTTTT.

The chain is built from TRBV15 and TRBJ2-7; 8 bases match TRBD1. V was pared by 5 bases and J by 5 bases, with 5 bases of the junction left unmatched. Per the germline V gene, CDR1 is LNHNV and CDR2 is YYDKDF (reference sequence). The CDR3 spans 13 residues. In nucleotides, the CDR3 is TGTGCCACCAGCCAGGGGGCCCGGGACGAGCAGTACTTC. Residues: CATSQGARDEQYF.

The rearrangement links TRBV28 to TRBJ1-5; D gene uncertain. V was clipped by 8 bases and J by 6 bases, with 17 bases between them. The V gene's germline CDR1 is MDHEN and CDR2 SYDVKM. The CDR3 consists of 14 residues. CDR3 nucleotides: TGTGCCAGCCGGTCGATTCGGGATCTTCAGCCCCAGCATTTT. Translating it yields CASRSIRDLQPQHF.

By proportion, this clone is large. DNA for the CDR3: TGTGCCAGCAGGGAGAGGTACGCGAACACCGGGGAGCTGTTTTTT. It encodes CASRERYANTGELFF. The J gene is TRBJ2-2, the V gene TRBV27; D is undetermined. The CDR3 covers 15 residues. Germline CDR1 reads MNHEY; CDR2 reads SMNVEV (reference sequence). V was pared by 6 bases and J by 0 bases, with 11 bases between.

This rearrangement joins TRBV27 to TRBJ2-7, with TRBD2 identical over 9 bases. Germline V gives CDR1 MNHEY, CDR2 SMNVEV (reference sequence). Trimming at V came to 6 bases and at J to 4 bases, leaving 13 bases not matched to a gene. The CDR3 contains 16 residues. CDR3 DNA sequence: TGTGCCAGCAGCCCACTAGGGGCTAGCGGGACGTACGAGCAGTACTTC. Translation gives CASSPLGASGTYEQYF.

This chain uses TRBV7-7 with TRBJ2-1, with 7 bases matching TRBD1. Germline loops: CDR1 SSHAT, CDR2 FNYEAQ (reference sequence). The CDR3 runs 21 residues. With 1 base clipped from V and 9 bases from J, the junction kept 27 bases outside the gene matches. DNA for the CDR3: TGTGCCAGCAGCTTAGATGTCGTGACAGGGTCATCTAGTTCCCTCAACGGTGAGCAGTTCTTC. It yields the protein CASSLDVVTGSSSSLNGEQFF.

CDR3 DNA: TGTGCCAGCAGTTCTCGTGGGGGCCGGAACTATGGCTACACCTTC. Translation gives CASSSRGGRNYGYTF. The chain uses TRBV6-6 and TRBJ1-2; a possible D gene is TRBD1 (6 bases). From germline, CDR1 is MNHNY and CDR2 SVGAGI (reference sequence). V was cut by 4 bases and J by 2 bases, with 14 bases left in between. CDR3 length: 15 residues.

This chain connects TRBV7-3 to TRBJ1-2; D possibly corresponds to TRBD1 (5 bases). Looked up from germline, CDR1 is SGHTA and CDR2 is FQGTGA. CDR3 length: 13 residues. Trimming took 5 bases from V and 4 from J, leaving 11 bases between them. The CDR3 is CASSPGGSYGYTF. The CDR3 coding sequence is TGTGCCAGCAGCCCCGGGGGGAGCTATGGCTACACCTTC.

The rearrangement uses TRBV11-2 and TRBJ1-3, with a weak D call TRBD1 (6 bases). Trimming stripped 5 bases from V and 0 bases from J, with 11 bases between. Germline values: CDR1 SGHAT, CDR2 FQNNGV. This CDR3 comprises 15 residues. The DNA of the CDR3 is TGTGCCAGCAGCCAAACAGGGAGCTCTGGAAACACCATATATTTT. Amino acids: CASSQTGSSGNTIYF.